The entry below describes one T cell receptor (beta chain). Per the germline V gene, CDR1 is LGHDT and CDR2 is YNNKEL (reference sequence). The CDR3 contains 15 residues. Trimming removed 1 base at V and 8 bases at J, with 14 bases between. Caucasian, healthy and from Russia, the donors were aged between about 6 and 100. The data belong to a study of blood T cells in healthy people across ages. A sample-barcoded 5' primer and a J-beta primer mix were used in a second PCR of about 7 to 11 cycles. TCRdb reprocessed the 5' RACE reads with MiXCR, giving one entry per CDR3 protein. Found here are about 760,000 distinct CDR3 sequences, approximately 25% of them singletons; the top ten hold just under 9.5%. This sample was shared with a second study, whose subject was T cells of mothers and their children. That source notes: Every mother produced more than 8 million TCR beta CDR3 reads, whereas every child provided about 3 million.

Sequenced: blood. The gene calls are TRBV3-1 and TRBJ1-4, with D uncertain. The clonotype originates from a boy aged 5-17 years in good health. CDR3 sequence reads: CASSQAPDSMEKLFF. CDR3 nucleotide sequence: TGTGCCAGCAGCCAAGCCCCCGACTCGATGGAAAAACTGTTTTTT.